A selection of T cell receptor beta chains follows, all from one sample in a study of cytomegalovirus exposure and HLA in healthy donors. Libraries were prepared by immunoSEQ multiplex PCR; TCRdb keeps only in-frame clonotypes and omits some of them. This table has a few hundred thousand clones, roughly 89% appearing once. Sequenced input: PBMCs. Source of these receptors: a woman aged 18-29 years in good health and CMV-seronegative. The CDR3 runs from the conserved cysteine through the conserved F or W. The D gene is left open where the match is weak. Size values are once, few and many counts, or a class for expanded clones, and some rows have none.

D gene: .; J gene: TRBJ2-5; clone size: .; V gene: TRBV6-5; CDR3 protein: CASSSSGQETQYF; CDR3 DNA: TGTGCCAGCAGTTCGTCCGGCCAAGAGACCCAGTACTTC
D gene: .; J gene: TRBJ2-7; clone size: .; V gene: TRBV27; CDR3 protein: CASSSSDISSYEQYF; CDR3 DNA: TGTGCCAGCAGTTCATCGGACATCAGCTCCTACGAGCAGTACTTC
D gene: .; J gene: TRBJ2-7; clone size: .; V gene: TRBV25-1; CDR3 protein: CASSEYNSGAYEQYF; CDR3 DNA: TGTGCCAGCAGTGAATACAATAGCGGAGCCTACGAGCAGTACTTC
D gene: TRBD2; J gene: TRBJ2-5; clone size: .; V gene: TRBV9; CDR3 protein: CASSASLAGHETQYF; CDR3 DNA: TGTGCCAGCAGCGCCTCACTAGCGGGCCACGAGACCCAGTACTTC
D gene: TRBD1; J gene: TRBJ1-1; clone size: .; V gene: TRBV11-2; CDR3 protein: CASSLLTGPNTEAFF; CDR3 DNA: TGTGCCAGCAGCCTCTTGACAGGGCCGAACACTGAAGCTTTCTTT
D gene: TRBD2; J gene: TRBJ2-1; clone size: .; V gene: TRBV7-6; CDR3 protein: CASSLGEGGGFGNEQFF; CDR3 DNA: TGTGCCAGCAGCTTAGGTGAAGGCGGGGGGTTTGGCAATGAGCAGTTCTTC
D gene: .; J gene: TRBJ1-1; clone size: .; V gene: TRBV10-2; CDR3 protein: CASSKQENTEAFF; CDR3 DNA: TGCGCCAGCAGTAAACAAGAGAACACTGAAGCTTTCTTT
D gene: TRBD2; J gene: TRBJ2-1; clone size: .; V gene: TRBV7-9; CDR3 protein: CASSLGRDYSYNEQFF; CDR3 DNA: TGTGCCAGCAGCTTAGGACGGGACTACTCCTACAATGAGCAGTTCTTC
D gene: TRBD1; J gene: TRBJ2-7; clone size: .; V gene: TRBV5-1; CDR3 protein: CASSEDRVEQYF; CDR3 DNA: TGCGCCAGCAGCGAGGACAGGGTCGAGCAGTACTTC
D gene: TRBD2; J gene: TRBJ2-7; clone size: .; V gene: TRBV11-2; CDR3 protein: CASRKGGQAPYEQYF; CDR3 DNA: TGTGCCAGCAGAAAGGGAGGGCAGGCCCCCTACGAGCAGTACTTC
D gene: .; J gene: TRBJ2-5; clone size: .; V gene: TRBV6-1; CDR3 protein: CASSEAGGETQYF; CDR3 DNA: TGTGCCAGCAGTGAAGCAGGGGGAGAGACCCAGTACTTC
D gene: .; J gene: TRBJ1-3; clone size: .; V gene: TRBV5-6; CDR3 protein: CASSGSVDTIYF; CDR3 DNA: TGTGCCAGCAGCGGTTCGGTGGACACCATATATTTT
D gene: .; J gene: TRBJ1-1; clone size: .; V gene: TRBV6-1; CDR3 protein: CASSEPSPEAFF; CDR3 DNA: TGTGCCAGCAGTGAACCGAGCCCTGAAGCTTTCTTT
D gene: .; J gene: TRBJ2-1; clone size: .; V gene: TRBV4-1; CDR3 protein: CASSQDKTSYNEQFF; CDR3 DNA: TGCGCCAGCAGCCAAGATAAGACTAGCTACAATGAGCAGTTCTTC
D gene: TRBD2; J gene: TRBJ2-5; clone size: .; V gene: TRBV5-1; CDR3 protein: CASSEGLAGAQETQYF; CDR3 DNA: TGCGCCAGCAGCGAGGGACTAGCGGGAGCTCAAGAGACCCAGTACTTC
D gene: TRBD1; J gene: TRBJ2-3; clone size: .; V gene: TRBV9; CDR3 protein: CASSVVSRGQGDTQYF; CDR3 DNA: TGTGCCAGCAGCGTAGTATCTCGGGGACAGGGAGATACGCAGTATTTT
D gene: .; J gene: TRBJ2-6; clone size: few; V gene: TRBV7-6; CDR3 protein: CASSLMQGLGANVLTF; CDR3 DNA: TGTGCCAGCAGCTTAATGCAGGGCCTCGGTGCCAACGTCCTGACTTTC
D gene: .; J gene: TRBJ2-2; clone size: once; V gene: TRBV4-1; CDR3 protein: CASSQAWWTTTVIAGELFF; CDR3 DNA: TGCGCCAGCAGCCAAGCTTGGTGGACTACCACCGTAATCGCCGGGGAGCTGTTTTTT
D gene: TRBD1; J gene: TRBJ2-5; clone size: .; V gene: TRBV5-4; CDR3 protein: CASSLQTGSQETQYF; CDR3 DNA: TGTGCCAGCAGCTTGCAGACAGGGTCCCAAGAGACCCAGTACTTC
D gene: .; J gene: TRBJ2-5; clone size: .; V gene: TRBV14; CDR3 protein: CASSQRIIAVYPQETQYF; CDR3 DNA: TGTGCCAGCAGCCAAAGGATAATAGCGGTATACCCGCAAGAGACCCAGTACTTC
D gene: TRBD2; J gene: TRBJ2-5; clone size: .; V gene: TRBV7-9; CDR3 protein: CASSPTPGAGGNQETQYF; CDR3 DNA: TGTGCCAGCAGCCCAACCCCCGGAGCGGGGGGTAACCAAGAGACCCAGTACTTC
D gene: TRBD1; J gene: TRBJ1-2; clone size: .; V gene: TRBV4-1; CDR3 protein: CASSAVDRGGYGYTF; CDR3 DNA: TGCGCCAGCAGCGCAGTAGACAGGGGAGGCTATGGCTACACCTTC
D gene: .; J gene: TRBJ1-2; clone size: .; V gene: TRBV7-8; CDR3 protein: CASSSGAGGYTF; CDR3 DNA: TGTGCCAGCAGCTCCGGAGCGGGGGGCTACACCTTC
D gene: TRBD2; J gene: TRBJ2-1; clone size: .; V gene: TRBV27; CDR3 protein: CASSSTSNHEQFF; CDR3 DNA: TGTGCCAGCAGTTCGACTAGCAACCATGAGCAGTTCTTC